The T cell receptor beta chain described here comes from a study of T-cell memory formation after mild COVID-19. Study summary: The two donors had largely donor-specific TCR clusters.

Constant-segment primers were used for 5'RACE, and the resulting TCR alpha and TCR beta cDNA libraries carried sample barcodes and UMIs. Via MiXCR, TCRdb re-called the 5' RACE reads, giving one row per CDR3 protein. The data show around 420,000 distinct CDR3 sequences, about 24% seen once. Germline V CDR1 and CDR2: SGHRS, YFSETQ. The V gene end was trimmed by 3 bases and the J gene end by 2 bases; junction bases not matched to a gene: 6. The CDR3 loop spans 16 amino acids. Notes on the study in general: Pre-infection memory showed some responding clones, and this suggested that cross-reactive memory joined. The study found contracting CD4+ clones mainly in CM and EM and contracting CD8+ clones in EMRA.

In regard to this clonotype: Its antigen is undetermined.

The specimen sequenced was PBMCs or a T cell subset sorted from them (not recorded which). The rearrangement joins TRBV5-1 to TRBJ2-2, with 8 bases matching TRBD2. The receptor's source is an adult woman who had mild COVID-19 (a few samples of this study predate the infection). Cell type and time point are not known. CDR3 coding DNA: TGCGCCAGCAGCTGGATAGCGGGGACTAACACCGGGGAGCTGTTTTTT. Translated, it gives CASSWIAGTNTGELFF.